This T cell receptor beta chain comes out of a study of OX40 agonist ivuxolimab in advanced cancers. With regard to this clone: What it recognizes is unknown.

The CDR3 has 16 residues. J was trimmed by 2 bases and V by 0 bases; bases with no gene match: 5. CDR1 is SGDLS, CDR2 YYNGEE, per germline. The study, taken as a whole, reports: The antigens recognized by the expanded peripheral T cells, that is their antigen specificity, were not determined.

Measured with immunoSEQ multiplex PCR; TCRdb has only the in-frame clones, and not every one. Of 90,000 to 100,000 clones listed, 95% to 97% are singletons. The material sequenced was CD4+ or CD8+ T cells sorted from blood, taken in a trial of the OX40 agonist ivuxolimab. The chain employs TRBV9 and TRBJ2-1; 7 bases are a match to TRBD2. The receptor was isolated from an adult with an advanced solid tumor such as melanoma, head and neck, liver or kidney cancer. This CDR3 is CASSVDLADTYNEQFF. The CDR3 DNA reads TGTGCCAGCAGCGTAGATCTAGCGGACACCTACAATGAGCAGTTCTTC.